Here is one T cell receptor beta chain with its context. The sample is drawn from a study of blood T cell repertoires in COVID-19. Background on the study: Samples of COVID-19 (acute and convalescent) were obtained from the United States, Italy and Spain. Sample material is recorded as cDNA or gDNA derived from T cells, B-cell-depleted T cells, or PBMCs.

Original analysis: Counts of nucleated cells, estimated from reference gene primer amplification, were obtained. The assay was immunoSEQ multiplex PCR, and TCRdb's table has in-frame clones only and misses some. V and J calls and clone size follow that table, whereas D and trimming were derived from the DNA. This sample has more than 95,000 clones, with around 90% found just once. The receptor was derived from a human donor in a cohort sampled during active COVID-19. The sequenced sample was peripheral blood.

CDR3 in amino acids: CASSPGTGYNSYEQYF. In nucleotides, the CDR3 is TGCGCCAGCAGCCCCGGGACAGGGTACAATAGCTACGAGCAGTACTTC. The chain has TRBV5-1 and TRBJ2-7; 9 bases fit TRBD1. The CDR3 is made up of 16 amino acids. The germline V gene has CDR1 SGHRS and CDR2 YFSETQ. V lost 4 bases to trimming and J lost 3 bases; unmatched junction nucleotides: 11.